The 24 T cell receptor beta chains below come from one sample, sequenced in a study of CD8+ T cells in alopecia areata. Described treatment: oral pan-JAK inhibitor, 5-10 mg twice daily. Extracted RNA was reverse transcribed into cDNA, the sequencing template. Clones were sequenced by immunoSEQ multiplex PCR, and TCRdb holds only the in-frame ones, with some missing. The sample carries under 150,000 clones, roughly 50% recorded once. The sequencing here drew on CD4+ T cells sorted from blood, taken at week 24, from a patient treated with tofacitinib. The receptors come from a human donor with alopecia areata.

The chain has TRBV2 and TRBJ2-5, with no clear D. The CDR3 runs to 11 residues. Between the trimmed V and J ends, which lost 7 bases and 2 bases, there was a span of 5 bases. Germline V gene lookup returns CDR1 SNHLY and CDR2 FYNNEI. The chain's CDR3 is CASTIQETQYF. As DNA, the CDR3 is TGTGCCAGCACGATTCAAGAGACCCAGTACTTC.

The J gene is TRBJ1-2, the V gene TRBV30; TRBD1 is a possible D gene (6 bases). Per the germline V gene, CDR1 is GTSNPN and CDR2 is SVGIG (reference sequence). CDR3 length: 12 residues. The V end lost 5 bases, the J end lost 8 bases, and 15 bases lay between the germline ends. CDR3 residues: CAWGRGISGYTF. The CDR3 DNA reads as TGTGCCTGGGGCAGGGGAATATCGGGCTACACCTTC.

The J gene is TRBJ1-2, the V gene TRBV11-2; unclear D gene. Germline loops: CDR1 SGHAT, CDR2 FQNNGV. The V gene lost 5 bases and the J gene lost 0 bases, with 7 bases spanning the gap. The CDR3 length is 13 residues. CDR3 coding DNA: TGTGCCAGCAGCCAAACAGCTAACTATGGCTACACCTTC. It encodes CASSQTANYGYTF.

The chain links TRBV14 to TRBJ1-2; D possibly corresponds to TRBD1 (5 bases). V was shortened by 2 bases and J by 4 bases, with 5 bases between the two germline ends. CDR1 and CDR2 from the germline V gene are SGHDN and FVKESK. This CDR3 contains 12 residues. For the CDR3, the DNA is TGTGCCAGCAGCCAACAGGGCTATGGCTACACCTTC. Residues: CASSQQGYGYTF. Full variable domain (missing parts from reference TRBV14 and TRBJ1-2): EAGVTQFPSHSVIEKGQTVTLRCDPISGHDNLYWYRRVMGKEIKFLLHFVKESKQDESGMPNNRFLAERTGGTYSTLKVQPAELEDSGVYFCASSQQGYGYTFGSGTRLTVV.

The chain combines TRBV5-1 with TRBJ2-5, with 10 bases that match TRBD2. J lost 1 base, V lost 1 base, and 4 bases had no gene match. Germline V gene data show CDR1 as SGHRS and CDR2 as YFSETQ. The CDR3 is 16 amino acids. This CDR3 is CASSLTSGDTQETQYF. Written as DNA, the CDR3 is TGCGCCAGCAGCTTGACTAGCGGGGATACCCAAGAGACCCAGTACTTC.

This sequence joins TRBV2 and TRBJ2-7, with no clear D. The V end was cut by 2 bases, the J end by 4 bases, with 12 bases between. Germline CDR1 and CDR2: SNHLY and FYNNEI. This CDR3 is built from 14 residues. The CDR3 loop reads CASSEKWIGYEQYF. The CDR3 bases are TGTGCCAGCAGTGAAAAGTGGATAGGATACGAGCAGTACTTC.

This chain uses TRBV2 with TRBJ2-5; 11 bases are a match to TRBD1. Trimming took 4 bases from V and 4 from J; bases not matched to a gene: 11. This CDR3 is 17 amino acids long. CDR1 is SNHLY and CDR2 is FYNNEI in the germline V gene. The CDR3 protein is CASSAGLGQGAGETQYF. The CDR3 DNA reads TGTGCCAGCAGTGCTGGCCTCGGACAGGGGGCCGGAGAGACCCAGTACTTC.

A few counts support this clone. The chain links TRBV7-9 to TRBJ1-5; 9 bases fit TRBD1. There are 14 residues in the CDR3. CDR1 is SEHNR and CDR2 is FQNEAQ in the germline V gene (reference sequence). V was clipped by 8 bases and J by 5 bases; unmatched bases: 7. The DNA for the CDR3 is TGTGCCAGCGCTTGGACAGGGGTCGATCAGCCCCAGCATTTT. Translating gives CASAWTGVDQPQHF.

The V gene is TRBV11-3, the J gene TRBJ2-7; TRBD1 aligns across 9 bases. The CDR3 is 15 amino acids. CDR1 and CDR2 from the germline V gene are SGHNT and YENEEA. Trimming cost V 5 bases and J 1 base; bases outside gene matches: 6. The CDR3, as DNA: TGTGCCAGCAGCCCTGGGACAGGGATATCCTACGAGCAGTACTTC. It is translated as CASSPGTGISYEQYF.

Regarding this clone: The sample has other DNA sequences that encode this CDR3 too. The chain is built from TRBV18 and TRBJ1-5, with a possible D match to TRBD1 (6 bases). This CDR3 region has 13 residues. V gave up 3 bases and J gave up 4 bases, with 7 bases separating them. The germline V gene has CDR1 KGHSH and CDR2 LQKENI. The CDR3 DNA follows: TGTGCCAGCTCACCCGGACAGAATCAGCCCCAGCATTTT. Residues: CASSPGQNQPQHF.

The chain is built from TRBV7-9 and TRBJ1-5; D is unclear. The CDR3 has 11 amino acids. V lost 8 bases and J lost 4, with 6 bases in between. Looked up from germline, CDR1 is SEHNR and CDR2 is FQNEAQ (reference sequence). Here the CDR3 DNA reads TGTGCCAGCGGAGGAAATCAGCCCCAGCATTTT. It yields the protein CASGGNQPQHF.

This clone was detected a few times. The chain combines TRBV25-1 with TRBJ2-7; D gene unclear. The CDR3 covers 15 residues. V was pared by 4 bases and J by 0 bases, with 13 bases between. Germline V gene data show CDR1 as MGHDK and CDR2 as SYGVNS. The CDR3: CASSGRTASSYEQYF. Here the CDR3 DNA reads TGTGCCAGCAGTGGTAGGACGGCTAGCTCCTACGAGCAGTACTTC.

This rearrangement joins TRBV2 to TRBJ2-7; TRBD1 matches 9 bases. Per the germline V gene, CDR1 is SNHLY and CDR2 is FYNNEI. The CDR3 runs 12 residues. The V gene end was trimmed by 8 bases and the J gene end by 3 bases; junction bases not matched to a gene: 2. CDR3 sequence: CASGTGSYEQYF. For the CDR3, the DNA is TGTGCCAGCGGGACAGGGAGCTACGAGCAGTACTTC.

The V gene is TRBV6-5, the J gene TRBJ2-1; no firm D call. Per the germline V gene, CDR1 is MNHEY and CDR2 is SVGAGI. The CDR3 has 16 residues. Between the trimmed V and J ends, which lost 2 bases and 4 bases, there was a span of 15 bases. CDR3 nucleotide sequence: TGTGCCAGCAGTTACGTGGGTACCCCGTTATACAATGAGCAGTTCTTC. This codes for CASSYVGTPLYNEQFF.

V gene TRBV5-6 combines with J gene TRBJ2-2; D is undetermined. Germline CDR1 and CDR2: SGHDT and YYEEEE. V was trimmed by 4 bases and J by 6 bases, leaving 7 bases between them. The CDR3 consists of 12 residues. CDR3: CASSLDPGELFF. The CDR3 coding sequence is TGTGCCAGCAGCCTCGATCCCGGGGAGCTGTTTTTT. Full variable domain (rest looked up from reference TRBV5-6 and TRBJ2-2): DAGVTQSPTHLIKTRGQQVTLRCSPKSGHDTVSWYQQALGQGPQFIFQYYEEEERQRGNFPDRFSGHQFPNYSSELNVNALLLGDSALYLCASSLDPGELFFGEGSRLTVL.

CDR3 residues: CASSEGGGSGNTIYF. DNA of the CDR3: TGTGCCAGCAGTGAAGGAGGCGGCTCTGGAAACACCATATATTTT. V and J are TRBV2 and TRBJ1-3; D remains unclear. Germline V gene data show CDR1 as SNHLY and CDR2 as FYNNEI. This CDR3 is 15 amino acids long. The ends were cut back, 1 base at V and 0 bases at J, with 7 bases in the middle.

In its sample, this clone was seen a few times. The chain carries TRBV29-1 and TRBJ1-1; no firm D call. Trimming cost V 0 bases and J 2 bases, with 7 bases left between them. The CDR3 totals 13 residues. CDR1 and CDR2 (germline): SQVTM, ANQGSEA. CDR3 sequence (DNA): TGCAGCGTTGAAGAACAGCCCAACACTGAAGCTTTCTTT. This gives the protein CSVEEQPNTEAFF.

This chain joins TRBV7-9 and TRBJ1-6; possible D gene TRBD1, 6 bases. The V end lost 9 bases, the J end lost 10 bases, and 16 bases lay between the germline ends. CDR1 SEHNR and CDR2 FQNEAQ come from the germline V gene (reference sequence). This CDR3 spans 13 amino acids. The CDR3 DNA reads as TGTGCCAGTTCTCTAGGGACAAACTCACCCCTCCACTTT. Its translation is CASSLGTNSPLHF.

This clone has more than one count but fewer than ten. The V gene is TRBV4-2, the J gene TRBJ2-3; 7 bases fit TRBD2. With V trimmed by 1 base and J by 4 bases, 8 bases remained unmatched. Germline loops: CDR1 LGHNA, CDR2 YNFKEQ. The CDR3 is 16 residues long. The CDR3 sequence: CASSQGGPSGADTQYF. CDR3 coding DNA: TGTGCCAGCAGCCAAGGAGGCCCTAGCGGCGCAGATACGCAGTATTTT.

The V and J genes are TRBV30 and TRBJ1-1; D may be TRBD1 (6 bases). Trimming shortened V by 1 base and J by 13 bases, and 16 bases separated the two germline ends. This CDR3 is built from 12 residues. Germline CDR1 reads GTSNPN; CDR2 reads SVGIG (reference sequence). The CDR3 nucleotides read TGTGCCTGGAGTGGCCAGGGGAGAGGAGTTTTCTTT. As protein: CAWSGQGRGVFF.

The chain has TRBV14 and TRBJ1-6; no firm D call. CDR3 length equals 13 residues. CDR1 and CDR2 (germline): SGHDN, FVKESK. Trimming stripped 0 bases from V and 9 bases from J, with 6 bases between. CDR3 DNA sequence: TGTGCCAGCAGCCAAGAAGGAGGTTCACCCCTCCACTTT. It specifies CASSQEGGSPLHF.

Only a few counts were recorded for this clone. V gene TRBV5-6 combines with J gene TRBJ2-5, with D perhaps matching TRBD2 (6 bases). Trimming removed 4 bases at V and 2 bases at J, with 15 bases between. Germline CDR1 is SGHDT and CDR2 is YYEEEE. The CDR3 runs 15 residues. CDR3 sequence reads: CASSPYRDFQETQYF. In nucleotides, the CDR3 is TGTGCCAGCAGCCCCTACCGGGACTTTCAAGAGACCCAGTACTTC.

CDR3 protein: CASSLVASSYNEQFF. In DNA form, the CDR3 reads TGTGCCAGCAGCTTAGTCGCCAGTTCCTACAATGAGCAGTTCTTC. V and J are TRBV7-2 and TRBJ2-1; D unclear. The CDR3 consists of 15 residues. V was pared by 1 base and J by 1 base, with 8 bases between. CDR1 and CDR2 (germline): SGHTA, FQGNSA.

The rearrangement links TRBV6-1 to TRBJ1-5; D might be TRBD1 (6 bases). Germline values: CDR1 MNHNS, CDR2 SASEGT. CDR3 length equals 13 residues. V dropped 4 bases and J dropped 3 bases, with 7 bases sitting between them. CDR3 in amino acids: CASSGQANQPQHF. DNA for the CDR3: TGTGCCAGCAGTGGACAGGCCAATCAGCCCCAGCATTTT.